The 3 T cell receptor beta chains presented below share a single source sample, sequenced in a study of cytomegalovirus exposure and HLA in healthy donors. TCRdb keeps only in-frame clones here, not all; method: immunoSEQ multiplex PCR. The sample lists roughly 150,000 clones, 80% to 90% occurring once. Sequencing was done on a sample of PBMCs. The origin of the receptors is a woman aged 18-29 years in good health and CMV-seronegative.

J is TRBJ1-5 and V is TRBV7-2, with a tentative D call TRBD1 (5 bases). Trimming left V 3 bases short and J 6 bases short, with 12 bases between. CDR3 length: 14 amino acids. Germline CDR1 reads SGHTA; CDR2 reads FQGNSA. In DNA, the CDR3 is TGTGCCAGCAGCTTGCACGAGACAGCTCAGCCCCAGCATTTT. Translating gives CASSLHETAQPQHF.

The V gene is TRBV5-4, the J gene TRBJ2-1, with 7 bases matching TRBD1. V shed 3 bases and J 6 bases; nucleotides not matched to a gene: 9. From germline, CDR1 is SGHNT and CDR2 YYREEE (reference sequence). The CDR3 is 15 residues long. DNA for the CDR3: TGTGCCAGCAGCTCCCGGGACAGATTGTCCAATGAGCAGTTCTTC. Translation: CASSSRDRLSNEQFF.

This sequence joins TRBV9 and TRBJ2-5; TRBD2 matches 7 bases. Losses at the gene ends were 4 bases for V and 4 bases for J; bases not matched to a gene: 10. The CDR3 spans 15 residues. In germline, CDR1 is SGDLS, CDR2 YYNGEE. This CDR3 reads CASSPSPREGETQYF. CDR3 nucleotide sequence: TGTGCCAGCAGCCCCTCCCCCAGGGAGGGAGAGACCCAGTACTTC.